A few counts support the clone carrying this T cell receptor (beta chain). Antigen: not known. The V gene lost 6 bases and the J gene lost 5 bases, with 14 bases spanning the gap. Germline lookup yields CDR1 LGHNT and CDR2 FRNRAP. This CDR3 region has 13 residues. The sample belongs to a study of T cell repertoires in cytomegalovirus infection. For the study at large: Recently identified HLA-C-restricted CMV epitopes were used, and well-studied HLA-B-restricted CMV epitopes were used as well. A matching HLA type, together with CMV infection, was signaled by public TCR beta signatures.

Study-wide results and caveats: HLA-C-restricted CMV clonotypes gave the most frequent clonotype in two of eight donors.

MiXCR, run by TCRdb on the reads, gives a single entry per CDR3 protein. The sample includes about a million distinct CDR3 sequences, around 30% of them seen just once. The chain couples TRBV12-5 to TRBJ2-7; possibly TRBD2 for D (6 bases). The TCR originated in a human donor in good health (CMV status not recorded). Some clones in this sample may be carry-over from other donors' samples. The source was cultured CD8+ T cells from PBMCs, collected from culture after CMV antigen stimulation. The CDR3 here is CASGPPEGNEQYF. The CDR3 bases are TGTGCTAGTGGCCCCCCGGAGGGGAACGAGCAGTACTTC.